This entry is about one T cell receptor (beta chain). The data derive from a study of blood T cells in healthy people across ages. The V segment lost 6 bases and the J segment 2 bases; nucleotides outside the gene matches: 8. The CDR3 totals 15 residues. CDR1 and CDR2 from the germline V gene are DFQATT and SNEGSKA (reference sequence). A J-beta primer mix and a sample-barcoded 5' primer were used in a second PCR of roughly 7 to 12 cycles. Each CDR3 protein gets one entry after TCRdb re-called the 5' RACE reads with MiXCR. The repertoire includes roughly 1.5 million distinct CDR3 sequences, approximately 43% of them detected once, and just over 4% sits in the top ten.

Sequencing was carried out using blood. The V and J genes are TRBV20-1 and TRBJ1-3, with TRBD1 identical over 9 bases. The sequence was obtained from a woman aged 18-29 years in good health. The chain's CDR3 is CSASQGQGPGNTIYF. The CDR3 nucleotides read TGCAGTGCCTCCCAGGGACAGGGACCTGGAAACACCATATATTTT.